This T cell receptor (beta chain) was obtained from a study of T cells in women clearing cervical HPV infection. Study in general: Control women cleared a single incident HPV16 infection within 12 months.

On this clone itself: The read stops 3 residues short of the end of the CDR3; the missing end is completed from the germline J gene.

Repertoires were generated with immunoSEQ multiplex PCR, while TCRdb's copy carries only in-frame clones and drops some. In total, the table holds tens of thousands of clones. Looked up from germline, CDR1 is MRHNA and CDR2 is SNTAGT. This CDR3 has 15 residues. With V trimmed by 6 bases and J by 4 bases, 9 bases remained unmatched. This chain uses TRBV6-4 with TRBJ2-1; 7 bases match TRBD1. The TCR comes from a woman aged 18 to 75 with a cervical HPV16 infection that either progressed to CIN3+ or cleared (not recorded which). Sequencing input: blood buffy coat. The CDR3 DNA, read in part, is TGTGCCAGCAGGGGGGCCGGGACAGCATACAATGAG. Protein sequence: CASRGAGTAYNE. The whole CDR3 region reads CASRGAGTAYNEQFF.